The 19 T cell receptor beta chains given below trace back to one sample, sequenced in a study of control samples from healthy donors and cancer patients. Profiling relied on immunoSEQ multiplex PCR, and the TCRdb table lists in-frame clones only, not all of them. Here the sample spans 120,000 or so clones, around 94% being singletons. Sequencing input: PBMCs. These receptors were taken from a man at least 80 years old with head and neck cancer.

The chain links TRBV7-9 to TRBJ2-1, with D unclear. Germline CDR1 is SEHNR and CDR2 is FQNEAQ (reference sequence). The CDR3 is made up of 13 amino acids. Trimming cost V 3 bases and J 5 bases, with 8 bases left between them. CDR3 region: CASSLIPNNEQFF. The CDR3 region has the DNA TGTGCCAGCAGCTTGATTCCTAACAATGAGCAGTTCTTC. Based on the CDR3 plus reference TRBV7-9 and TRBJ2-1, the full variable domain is DTGVSQNPRHKITKRGQNVTFRCDPISEHNRLYWYRQTLGQGPEFLTYFQNEAQLEKSRLLSDRFSAERPKGSFSTLEIQRTEQGDSAMYLCASSLIPNNEQFFGPGTRLTVL.

The CDR3 region has the DNA TGCAGTGCTAGTAGGAGCTCTGGAAACACCATATATTTT. Its protein product is CSASRSSGNTIYF. The chain has TRBV20-1 and TRBJ1-3; D uncertain. The CDR3 covers 13 residues. Germline values: CDR1 DFQATT, CDR2 SNEGSKA (reference sequence). Trimming cost V 3 bases and J 0 bases, with 6 bases left between them.

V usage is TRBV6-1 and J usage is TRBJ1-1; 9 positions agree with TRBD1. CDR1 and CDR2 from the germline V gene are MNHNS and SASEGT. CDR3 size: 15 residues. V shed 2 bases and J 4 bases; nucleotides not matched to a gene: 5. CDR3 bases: TGTGCCAGCAGTGAAAGGGGACAGGGAAGCACTGAAGCTTTCTTT. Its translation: CASSERGQGSTEAFF.

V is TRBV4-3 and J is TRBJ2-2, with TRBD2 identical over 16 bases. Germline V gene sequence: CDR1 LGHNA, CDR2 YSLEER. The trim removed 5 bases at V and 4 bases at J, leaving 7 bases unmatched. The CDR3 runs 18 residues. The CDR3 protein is CASSSGLAGGPGTGELFF. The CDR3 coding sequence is TGCGCCAGCAGCTCGGGACTAGCGGGAGGGCCGGGCACCGGGGAGCTGTTTTTT.

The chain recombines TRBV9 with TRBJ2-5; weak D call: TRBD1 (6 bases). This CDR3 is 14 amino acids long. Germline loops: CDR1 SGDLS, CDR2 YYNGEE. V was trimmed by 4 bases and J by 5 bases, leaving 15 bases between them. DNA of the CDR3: TGTGCCAGCAGCACAGGGACCAGTCTTGAGACCCAGTACTTC. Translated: CASSTGTSLETQYF.

The chain's CDR3 is CASGSPYGADTDTQYF. CDR3 nucleotides: TGTGCTAGTGGGTCACCTTATGGGGCTGATACAGATACGCAGTATTTT. The gene calls are TRBV12-5 and TRBJ2-3; D perhaps matches TRBD1 (5 bases). The CDR3 loop spans 16 amino acids. Germline values: CDR1 LGHNT, CDR2 FRNRAP. Trimming took off 6 bases at V and 3 bases at J, with 19 bases between the two ends.

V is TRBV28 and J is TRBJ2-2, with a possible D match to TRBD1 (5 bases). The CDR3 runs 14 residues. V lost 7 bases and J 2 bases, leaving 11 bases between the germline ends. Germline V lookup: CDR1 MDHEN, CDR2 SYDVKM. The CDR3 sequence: CASNSGQNTGELFF. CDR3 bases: TGTGCCAGCAACTCAGGACAAAACACCGGGGAGCTGTTTTTT. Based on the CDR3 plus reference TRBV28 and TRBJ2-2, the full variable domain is DVKVTQSSRYLVKRTGEKVFLECVQDMDHENMFWYRQDPGLGLRLIYFSYDVKMKEKGDIPEGYSVSREKKERFSLILESASTNQTSMYLCASNSGQNTGELFFGEGSRLTVL.

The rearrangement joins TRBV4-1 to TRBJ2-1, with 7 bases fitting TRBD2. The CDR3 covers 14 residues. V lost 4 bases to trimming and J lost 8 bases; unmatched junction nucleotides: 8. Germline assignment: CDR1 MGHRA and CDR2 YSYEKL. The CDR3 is CASSRGLVLDEQFF. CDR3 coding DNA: TGCGCCAGCAGCCGAGGACTAGTGTTGGATGAGCAGTTCTTC.

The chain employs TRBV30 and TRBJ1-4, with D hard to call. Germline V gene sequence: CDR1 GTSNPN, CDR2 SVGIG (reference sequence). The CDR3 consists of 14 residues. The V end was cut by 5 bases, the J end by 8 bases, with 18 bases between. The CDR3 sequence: CAWAPDRIGEKLFF. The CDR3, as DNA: TGTGCCTGGGCCCCCGACCGCATTGGGGAAAAACTGTTTTTT. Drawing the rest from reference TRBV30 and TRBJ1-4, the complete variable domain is SQTIHQWPATLVQPVGSPLSLECTVEGTSNPNLYWYRQAAGRGLQLLFYSVGIGQISSEVPQNLSASRPQDRQFILSSKKLLLSDSGFYLCAWAPDRIGEKLFFGSGTQLSVL.

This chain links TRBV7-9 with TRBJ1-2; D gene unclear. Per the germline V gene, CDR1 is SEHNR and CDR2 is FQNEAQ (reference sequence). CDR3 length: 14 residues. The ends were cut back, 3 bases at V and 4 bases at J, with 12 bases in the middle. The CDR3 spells CASSFQAGSYGYTF. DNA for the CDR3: TGTGCCAGCAGCTTCCAGGCGGGCAGCTATGGCTACACCTTC. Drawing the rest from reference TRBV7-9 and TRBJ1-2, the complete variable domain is DTGVSQNPRHKITKRGQNVTFRCDPISEHNRLYWYRQTLGQGPEFLTYFQNEAQLEKSRLLSDRFSAERPKGSFSTLEIQRTEQGDSAMYLCASSFQAGSYGYTFGSGTRLTVV.

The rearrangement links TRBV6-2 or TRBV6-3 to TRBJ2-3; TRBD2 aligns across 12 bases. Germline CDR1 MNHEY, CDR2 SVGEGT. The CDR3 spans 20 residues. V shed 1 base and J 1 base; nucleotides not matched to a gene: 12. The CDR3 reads CASSYLPGTSGPRGTDTQYF. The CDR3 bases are TGTGCCAGCAGTTACTTACCCGGGACTAGCGGGCCGAGAGGCACAGATACGCAGTATTTT.

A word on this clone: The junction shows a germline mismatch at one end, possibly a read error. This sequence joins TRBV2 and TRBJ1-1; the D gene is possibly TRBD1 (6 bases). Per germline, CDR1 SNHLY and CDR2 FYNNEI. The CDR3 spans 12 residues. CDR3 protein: CASSETGITGEF. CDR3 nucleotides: TGTGCCAGCAGTGAAACAGGGATCACGGGGGAGTTT.

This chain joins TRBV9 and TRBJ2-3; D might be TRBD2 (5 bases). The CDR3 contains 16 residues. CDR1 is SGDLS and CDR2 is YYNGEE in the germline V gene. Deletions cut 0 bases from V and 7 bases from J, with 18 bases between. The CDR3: CASSVAPGLGRNTQYF. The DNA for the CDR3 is TGTGCCAGCAGCGTAGCTCCGGGGTTGGGTCGAAATACGCAGTATTTT. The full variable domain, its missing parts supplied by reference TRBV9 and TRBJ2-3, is DSGVTQTPKHLITATGQRVTLRCSPRSGDLSVYWYQQSLDQGLQFLIQYYNGEERAKGNILERFSAQQFPDLHSELNLSSLELGDSALYFCASSVAPGLGRNTQYFGPGTRLTVL.

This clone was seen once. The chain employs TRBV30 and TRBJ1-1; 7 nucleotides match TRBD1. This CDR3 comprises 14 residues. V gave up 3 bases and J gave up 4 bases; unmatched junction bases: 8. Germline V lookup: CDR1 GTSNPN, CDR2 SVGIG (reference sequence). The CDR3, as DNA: TGTGCCTGGAGCCAACAGGGGTTAGGCACTGAAGCTTTCTTT. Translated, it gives CAWSQQGLGTEAFF.

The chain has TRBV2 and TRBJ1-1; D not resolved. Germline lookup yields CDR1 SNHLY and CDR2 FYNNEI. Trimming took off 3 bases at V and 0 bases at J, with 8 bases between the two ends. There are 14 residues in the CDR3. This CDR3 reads CASSERTLNTEAFF. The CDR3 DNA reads TGTGCCAGCAGTGAGCGAACCCTGAACACTGAAGCTTTCTTT.

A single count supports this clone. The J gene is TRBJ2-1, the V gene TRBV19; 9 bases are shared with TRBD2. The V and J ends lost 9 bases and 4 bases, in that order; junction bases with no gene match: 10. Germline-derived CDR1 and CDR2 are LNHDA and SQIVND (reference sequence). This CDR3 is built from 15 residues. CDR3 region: CASRESTSGYNEQFF. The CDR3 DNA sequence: TGTGCCAGCCGAGAATCGACTAGCGGTTACAATGAGCAGTTCTTC.

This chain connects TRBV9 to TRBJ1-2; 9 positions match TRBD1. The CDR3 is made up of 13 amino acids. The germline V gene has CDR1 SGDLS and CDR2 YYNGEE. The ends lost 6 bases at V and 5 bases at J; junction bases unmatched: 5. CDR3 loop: CASIATGGYGYTF. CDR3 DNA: TGTGCCAGCATTGCGACAGGGGGGTATGGCTACACCTTC.

CDR3 protein: CASSVATGGAYGYTF. The CDR3 DNA reads TGTGCCAGCAGCGTAGCTACAGGGGGGGCCTATGGCTACACCTTC. The chain combines TRBV9 with TRBJ1-2; 8 bases are a match to TRBD1. Germline values: CDR1 SGDLS, CDR2 YYNGEE. This CDR3 contains 15 residues. Trimming at V came to 0 bases and at J to 4 bases, leaving 5 bases not matched to a gene.

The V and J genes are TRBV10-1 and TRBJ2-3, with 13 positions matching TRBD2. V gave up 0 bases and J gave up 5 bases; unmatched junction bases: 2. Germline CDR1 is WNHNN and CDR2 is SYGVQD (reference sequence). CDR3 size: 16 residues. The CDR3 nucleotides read TGCGCCAGCAGTGAGTCAGGACTAGCGGGAGAAGATACGCAGTATTTT. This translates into CASSESGLAGEDTQYF.